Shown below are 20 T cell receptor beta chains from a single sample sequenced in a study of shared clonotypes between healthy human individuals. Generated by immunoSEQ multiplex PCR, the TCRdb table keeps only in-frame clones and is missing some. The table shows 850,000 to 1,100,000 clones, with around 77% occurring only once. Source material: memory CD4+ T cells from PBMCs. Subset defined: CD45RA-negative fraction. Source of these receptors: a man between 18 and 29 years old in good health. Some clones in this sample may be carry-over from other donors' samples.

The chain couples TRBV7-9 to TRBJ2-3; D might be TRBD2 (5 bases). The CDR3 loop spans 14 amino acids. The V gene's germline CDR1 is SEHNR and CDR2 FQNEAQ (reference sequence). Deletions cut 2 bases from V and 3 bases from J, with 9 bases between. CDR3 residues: CASSLPGGTDTQYF. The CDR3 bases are TGTGCCAGCAGCTTACCGGGCGGGACAGATACGCAGTATTTT. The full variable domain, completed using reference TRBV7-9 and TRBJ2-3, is DTGVSQNPRHKITKRGQNVTFRCDPISEHNRLYWYRQTLGQGPEFLTYFQNEAQLEKSRLLSDRFSAERPKGSFSTLEIQRTEQGDSAMYLCASSLPGGTDTQYFGPGTRLTVL.

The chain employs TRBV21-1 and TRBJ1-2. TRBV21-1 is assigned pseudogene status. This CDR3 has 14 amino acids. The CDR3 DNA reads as TGTGCCAGCAGCGAACCCCCGAGGAACTATGGCTACACCTTC. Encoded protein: CASSEPPRNYGYTF.

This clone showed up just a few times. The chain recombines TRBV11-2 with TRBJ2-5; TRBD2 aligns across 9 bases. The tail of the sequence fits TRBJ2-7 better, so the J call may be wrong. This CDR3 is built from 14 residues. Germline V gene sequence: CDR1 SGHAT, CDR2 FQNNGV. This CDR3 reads CASSPVAGGHEQYF. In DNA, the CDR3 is TGTGCCAGCAGCCCGGTGGCGGGAGGGCACGAGCAGTACTTC.

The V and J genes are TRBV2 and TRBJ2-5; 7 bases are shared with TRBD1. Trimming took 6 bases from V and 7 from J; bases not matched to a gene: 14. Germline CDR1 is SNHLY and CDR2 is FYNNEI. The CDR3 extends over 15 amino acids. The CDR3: CASRPDRDGRGTQYF. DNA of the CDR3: TGTGCCAGCAGGCCCGACAGGGACGGACGTGGGACCCAGTACTTC.

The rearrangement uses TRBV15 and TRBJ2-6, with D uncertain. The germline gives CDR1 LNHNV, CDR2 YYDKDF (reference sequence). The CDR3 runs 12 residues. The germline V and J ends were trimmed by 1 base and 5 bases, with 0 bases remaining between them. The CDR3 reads CATSRGANVLTF. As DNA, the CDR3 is TGTGCCACCAGCAGAGGGGCCAACGTCCTGACTTTC.

The CDR3, as DNA: TGTGCCAGCAGCTTTGGCCCAGCCGATACGCAGTATTTT. It translates to CASSFGPADTQYF. The chain joins TRBV11-3 to TRBJ2-3; no reliable D call. This CDR3 has 13 residues. Germline CDR1 and CDR2: SGHNT and YENEEA. Trimming removed 3 bases from V and 6 bases from J, with 10 bases in between.

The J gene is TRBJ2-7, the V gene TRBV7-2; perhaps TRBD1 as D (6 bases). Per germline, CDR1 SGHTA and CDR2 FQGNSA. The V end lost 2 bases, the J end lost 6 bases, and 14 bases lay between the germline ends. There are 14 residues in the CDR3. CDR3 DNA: TGTGCCAGCAGCTTACTCATGGGGGCGGGCGAGCAGTACTTC. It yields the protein CASSLLMGAGEQYF.

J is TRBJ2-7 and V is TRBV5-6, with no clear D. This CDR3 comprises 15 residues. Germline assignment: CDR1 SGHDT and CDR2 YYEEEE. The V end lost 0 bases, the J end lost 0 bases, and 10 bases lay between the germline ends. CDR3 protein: CASSLGNINSYEQYF. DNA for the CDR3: TGTGCCAGCAGCTTGGGCAACATCAACTCCTACGAGCAGTACTTC.

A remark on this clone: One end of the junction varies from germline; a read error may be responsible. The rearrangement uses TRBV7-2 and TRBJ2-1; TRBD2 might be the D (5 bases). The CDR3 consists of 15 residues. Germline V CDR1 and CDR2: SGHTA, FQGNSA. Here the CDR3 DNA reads TGTGCCAGCAGCTTTACATCCACCGACTACTTTAGCCGGGTCTTC. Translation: CASSFTSTDYFSRVF.

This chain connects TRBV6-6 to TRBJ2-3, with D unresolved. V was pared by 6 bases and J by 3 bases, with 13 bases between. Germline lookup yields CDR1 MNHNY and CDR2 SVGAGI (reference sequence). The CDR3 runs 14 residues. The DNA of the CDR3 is TGTGCCAGCAGCGCCACTCTCAGGACAGATACGCAGTATTTT. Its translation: CASSATLRTDTQYF.

The CDR3 bases are TGCGCCAGCAGTCAAACCGTACCGGACAATTCCTACGAGCAGTACTTC. Protein product: CASSQTVPDNSYEQYF. This chain connects TRBV23-1 to TRBJ2-7, with D possibly being TRBD1 (5 bases). TRBV23-1 is marked as an open reading frame, function uncertain. CDR3 length equals 16 residues. The V and J ends lost 2 bases and 1 base respectively, with 15 bases between them.

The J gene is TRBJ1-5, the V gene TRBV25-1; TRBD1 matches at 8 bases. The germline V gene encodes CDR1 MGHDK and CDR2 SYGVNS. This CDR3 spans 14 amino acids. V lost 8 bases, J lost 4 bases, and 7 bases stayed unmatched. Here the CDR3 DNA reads TGTGCCAGCCGCGGACAGGGTCTTAATCAGCCCCAGCATTTT. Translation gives CASRGQGLNQPQHF.

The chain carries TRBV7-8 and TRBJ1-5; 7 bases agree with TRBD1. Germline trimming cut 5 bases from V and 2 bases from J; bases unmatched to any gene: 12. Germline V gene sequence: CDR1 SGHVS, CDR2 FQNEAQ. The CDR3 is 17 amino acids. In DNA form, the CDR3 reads TGTGCCAGCAGCCCCATCCGTAGGGGGCGCGGCAATCAGCCCCAGCATTTT. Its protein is CASSPIRRGRGNQPQHF. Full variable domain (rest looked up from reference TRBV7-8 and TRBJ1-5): GAGVSQSPRYKVAKRGQDVALRCDPISGHVSLFWYQQALGQGPEFLTYFQNEAQLDKSGLPSDRFFAERPEGSVSTLKIQRTQQEDSAVYLCASSPIRRGRGNQPQHFGDGTRLSIL.

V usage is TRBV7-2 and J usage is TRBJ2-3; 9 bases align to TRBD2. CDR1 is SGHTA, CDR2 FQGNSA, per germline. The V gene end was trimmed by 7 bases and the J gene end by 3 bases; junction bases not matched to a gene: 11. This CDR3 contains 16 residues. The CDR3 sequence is CASTPGLAGATDTQYF. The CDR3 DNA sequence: TGTGCCAGCACCCCCGGGTTAGCGGGAGCAACAGATACGCAGTATTTT.

As DNA, the CDR3 is TGCGCCAGCAGCCGGCGAGCAGGGGAGCGCGAGCAGTACTTC. Residues: CASSRRAGEREQYF. The genes are TRBV4-3 and TRBJ2-7; possible D gene TRBD1, 6 bases. The V end lost 4 bases, the J end lost 6 bases, and 16 bases lay between the germline ends. From germline, CDR1 is LGHNA and CDR2 YSLEER. CDR3 size: 14 residues.

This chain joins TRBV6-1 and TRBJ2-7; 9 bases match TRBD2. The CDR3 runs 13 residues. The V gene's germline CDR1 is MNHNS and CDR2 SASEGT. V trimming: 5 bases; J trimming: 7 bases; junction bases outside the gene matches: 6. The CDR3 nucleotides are TGTGCCAGCAGTTCTAGCGGGGTCGCTGAGCAGTACTTC. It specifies CASSSSGVAEQYF.

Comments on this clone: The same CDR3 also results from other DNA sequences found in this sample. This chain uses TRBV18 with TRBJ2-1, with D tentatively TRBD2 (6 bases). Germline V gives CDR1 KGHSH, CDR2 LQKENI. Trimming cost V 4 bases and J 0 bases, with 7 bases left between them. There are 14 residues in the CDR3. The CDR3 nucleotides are TGTGCCAGCTCACGGGACTCCTCCTACAATGAGCAGTTCTTC. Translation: CASSRDSSYNEQFF.

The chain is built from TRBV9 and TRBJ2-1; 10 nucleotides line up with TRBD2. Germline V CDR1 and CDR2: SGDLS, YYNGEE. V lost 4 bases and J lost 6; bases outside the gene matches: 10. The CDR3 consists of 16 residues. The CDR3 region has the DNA TGTGCCAGCAGCACCTTAGCGGGAGGCGACGGCAATGAGCAGTTCTTC. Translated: CASSTLAGGDGNEQFF.

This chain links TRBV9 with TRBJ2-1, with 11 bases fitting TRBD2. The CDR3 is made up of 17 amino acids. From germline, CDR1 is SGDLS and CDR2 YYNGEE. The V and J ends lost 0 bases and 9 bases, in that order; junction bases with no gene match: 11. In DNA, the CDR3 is TGTGCCAGCAGCGTAGCCCTTAGCGGGAGGGTGAGCGGTGAGCAGTTCTTC. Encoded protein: CASSVALSGRVSGEQFF.

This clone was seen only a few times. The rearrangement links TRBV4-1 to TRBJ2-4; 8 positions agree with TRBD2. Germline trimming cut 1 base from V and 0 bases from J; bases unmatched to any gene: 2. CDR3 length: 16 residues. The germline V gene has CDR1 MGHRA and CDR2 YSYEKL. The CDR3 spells CASSQAGGVAKNIQYF. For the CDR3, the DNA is TGCGCCAGCAGCCAAGCGGGGGGGGTAGCCAAAAACATTCAGTACTTC.